The sequence of this T cell receptor beta chain was determined in a study of T cells in Graves' hyperthyroidism and ophthalmopathy. Every diagnosis used clinical symptoms, serum thyroxine and TRAb, thyroid ultrasound and orbital computed tomography. The TCR beta CDR3 regions underwent amplification using RNA transcripts as the source. First-round RT-PCR of the TCR CDR3 relied on the HTBI primer set. TCRdb processed the multiplex PCR reads anew with MiXCR; each CDR3 protein has one entry. The sample consists of 250,000 to 400,000 distinct CDR3 sequences, roughly 15% of them appearing once. Worth noting for this clonotype: Its antigen is currently unknown.

Trimming took 4 bases from V and 6 from J; bases not matched to a gene: 6. The germline V gene has CDR1 SGHRS and CDR2 YFSETQ. The CDR3 length is 14 residues. Findings and limits, study-wide: Using 13 V-J features, a model discriminated ophthalmopathy from stable hyperthyroidism. Blood also held most thyroid clonotypes expanded beyond 0.001.

This chain uses TRBV5-1 with TRBJ1-4; TRBD1 aligns across 7 bases. The TCR was taken from a woman between 40 and 55 years old with Graves' ophthalmopathy. The sequenced material came from blood. CDR3 loop: CASSPGTEDEKLFF. The CDR3 region has the DNA TGCGCCAGCAGCCCCGGGACAGAAGATGAAAAACTGTTTTTT.